The 19 T cell receptor beta chains in this list originate from one sample, sequenced in a study of T-cell reconstitution after alpha-beta-depleted transplantation in children. During its preparation, the TCRbeta library received unique molecular identifiers. A single record per CDR3 protein comes from TCRdb applying MiXCR to the PCR reads. Of a few hundred thousand distinct CDR3 sequences in the sample, 27% are singletons; the top ten hold less than 40%. The material was PBMCs, obtained before TCRalphabeta/CD19-depleted stem cell transplant. The receptor set was obtained from a boy younger than two with Wiskott-Aldrich syndrome, due to receive a stem cell transplant.

The chain employs TRBV2 and TRBJ2-1, with a weak D call TRBD2 (5 bases). V shed 0 bases and J shed 4 bases, with 10 bases lying between them. CDR3 length: 15 amino acids. The germline V gene has CDR1 SNHLY and CDR2 FYNNEI. CDR3 in DNA: TGTGCCAGCAGTGAAGCCCGGGGTGCGTACAATGAGCAGTTCTTC. As protein: CASSEARGAYNEQFF.

The chain is built from TRBV12-3 or TRBV12-4 and TRBJ2-2, with D unclear. The CDR3 has 16 amino acids. Trimming stripped 0 bases from V and 7 bases from J, with 15 bases between. The CDR3 is CASSLAVDGTGGELFF. The CDR3 DNA reads as TGTGCCAGCAGTTTAGCTGTGGACGGCACCGGCGGGGAGCTGTTTTTT.

Points on this clonotype: An end of the junction does not agree with germline; a read error may underlie this. The chain combines TRBV7-3 with TRBJ2-2; 7 positions agree with TRBD1. The CDR3 is made up of 16 amino acids. Per the germline V gene, CDR1 is SGHTA and CDR2 is FQGTGA. CDR3 sequence reads: CASSLIGTANTGELFF. CDR3 DNA: TGTGCCAGCAGCTTAATCGGGACAGCGAACACTGGGGAGCTGTTTTTT.

J is TRBJ1-2 and V is TRBV24-1, with TRBD1 as a possible D gene (6 bases). This CDR3 has 14 amino acids. Germline V gene data show CDR1 as KGHDR and CDR2 as SFDVKD. V was trimmed by 4 bases and J by 12 bases, leaving 20 bases between them. In DNA, the CDR3 is TGTGCCACCAGTGACCCACCCCCGGGACACCGGCACACCTTC. As protein: CATSDPPPGHRHTF.

This chain uses TRBV6-1 with TRBJ2-2; 11 nucleotides agree with TRBD2. Germline V gene sequence: CDR1 MNHNS, CDR2 SASEGT. Trimming at V came to 6 bases and at J to 6 bases, leaving 9 bases not matched to a gene. The CDR3 covers 16 residues. CDR3: CASRQTLAGGPGELFF. CDR3 coding DNA: TGTGCCAGCAGACAAACTTTAGCGGGAGGGCCCGGGGAGCTGTTTTTT.

The sample holds a few counts of this clonotype. V usage is TRBV20-1 and J usage is TRBJ2-5; 7 bases agree with TRBD2. The CDR3 consists of 15 residues. The V segment lost 5 bases and the J segment 4 bases; nucleotides outside the gene matches: 13. Germline V gives CDR1 DFQATT, CDR2 SNEGSKA (reference sequence). The CDR3 DNA reads TGCAGTGCTGAAGAGCGCGGGAGAGGGTCAGAGACCCAGTACTTC. As protein: CSAEERGRGSETQYF.

The CDR3 is CATSRGHTQETQYF. DNA of the CDR3: TGTGCCACCAGCAGAGGACACACCCAAGAGACCCAGTACTTC. The J gene is TRBJ2-5, the V gene TRBV15; no definite D call. The V gene's germline CDR1 is LNHNV and CDR2 YYDKDF (reference sequence). Trimming shortened V by 1 base and J by 1 base, and 7 bases separated the two germline ends. CDR3 size: 14 residues.

V usage is TRBV15 and J usage is TRBJ2-4; 9 bases match TRBD1. Trimming cost V 3 bases and J 6 bases; bases outside gene matches: 0. The CDR3 loop spans 13 amino acids. Germline V lookup: CDR1 LNHNV, CDR2 YYDKDF (reference sequence). The CDR3 DNA follows: TGTGCCACCAGCAGGGGACAGGGAAACATTCAGTACTTC. It codes for CATSRGQGNIQYF.

This clonotype was counted a few times. The chain recombines TRBV10-3 with TRBJ2-7; 10 positions agree with TRBD2. After removal of 4 bases from V and 3 bases from J, the junction contained 3 bases not matched to a gene. Germline V gene sequence: CDR1 ENHRY, CDR2 SYGVKD. The CDR3 totals 14 residues. The CDR3 loop reads CAISVSSGSYEQYF. The CDR3 DNA reads TGTGCCATCAGTGTGTCTAGCGGGAGCTACGAGCAGTACTTC.

This chain links TRBV4-2 with TRBJ2-3; unclear D gene. This CDR3 contains 16 residues. Germline V CDR1 and CDR2: LGHNA, YNFKEQ. Trimming stripped 0 bases from V and 5 bases from J, with 15 bases between. DNA of the CDR3: TGTGCCAGCAGCCAAGAGAGAACGCGGTACCTAGATACGCAGTATTTT. Amino acid sequence: CASSQERTRYLDTQYF.

The chain uses TRBV27 and TRBJ2-6; 11 nucleotides line up with TRBD1. This CDR3 has 17 residues. J lost 0 bases, V lost 8 bases, and 6 bases had no gene match. CDR1 and CDR2 (germline): MNHEY, SMNVEV (reference sequence). The CDR3: CASGSGTGGSGANVLTF. The CDR3 DNA sequence: TGTGCCAGCGGCTCCGGGACAGGGGGCTCTGGGGCCAACGTCCTGACTTTC.

The chain recombines TRBV5-1 with TRBJ1-1, with TRBD1 matching 7 bases. This CDR3 contains 14 residues. Germline assignment: CDR1 SGHRS and CDR2 YFSETQ. J was trimmed by 3 bases and V by 3 bases; bases with no gene match: 5. The CDR3 DNA reads TGCGCCAGCAGCTGGGGGACAGTCGACACTGAAGCTTTCTTT. Its protein is CASSWGTVDTEAFF.

The rearrangement uses TRBV9 and TRBJ2-7, with D hard to call. This CDR3 comprises 14 residues. V was cut by 0 bases and J by 2 bases, with 9 bases left in between. The germline V gene encodes CDR1 SGDLS and CDR2 YYNGEE. CDR3 coding DNA: TGTGCCAGCAGCGTAGGGGGTTCCGCCTACGAGCAGTACTTC. Its protein product is CASSVGGSAYEQYF. Using reference TRBV9 and TRBJ2-7 for the parts outside the CDR3, the full variable domain is DSGVTQTPKHLITATGQRVTLRCSPRSGDLSVYWYQQSLDQGLQFLIQYYNGEERAKGNILERFSAQQFPDLHSELNLSSLELGDSALYFCASSVGGSAYEQYFGPGTRLTVT.

The sample holds a few counts of this clonotype. The rearrangement uses TRBV7-9 and TRBJ2-3; D is unresolved. Trimming took off 2 bases at V and 3 bases at J, with 12 bases between the two ends. CDR1 is SEHNR, CDR2 FQNEAQ, per germline (reference sequence). This CDR3 spans 15 amino acids. In DNA form, the CDR3 reads TGTGCCAGCAGCTTACTACCCCCAGCTACAGATACGCAGTATTTT. Translation gives CASSLLPPATDTQYF. Drawing the rest from reference TRBV7-9 and TRBJ2-3, the complete variable domain is DTGVSQNPRHKITKRGQNVTFRCDPISEHNRLYWYRQTLGQGPEFLTYFQNEAQLEKSRLLSDRFSAERPKGSFSTLEIQRTEQGDSAMYLCASSLLPPATDTQYFGPGTRLTVL.

The table lists this clonotype with a few counts. The V and J genes are TRBV5-1 and TRBJ2-1; D uncertain. The CDR3 extends over 15 amino acids. Trimming removed 0 bases at V and 5 bases at J, with 12 bases between. Germline assignment: CDR1 SGHRS and CDR2 YFSETQ. The CDR3: CASSLGLSSNNEQFF. In nucleotides, the CDR3 is TGCGCCAGCAGCTTGGGTCTTTCTAGTAACAATGAGCAGTTCTTC.

The chain links TRBV5-1 to TRBJ2-1, with 13 bases that match TRBD2. This CDR3 has 16 residues. V shed 4 bases, J shed 7 bases, and the junction held 8 bases outside the gene matches. Germline V gene lookup returns CDR1 SGHRS and CDR2 YFSETQ. CDR3: CASSPMGLAGWNEQFF. Written as DNA, the CDR3 is TGCGCCAGCAGCCCTATGGGACTAGCGGGATGGAATGAGCAGTTCTTC.

The V and J genes are TRBV20-1 and TRBJ2-1, with 14 positions matching TRBD2. This CDR3 spans 19 amino acids. The trim removed 1 base at V and 0 bases at J, leaving 8 bases unmatched. Germline CDR1 and CDR2: DFQATT and SNEGSKA (reference sequence). CDR3 loop: CSARVGLAGATSSYNEQFF. The DNA for the CDR3 is TGCAGTGCTAGAGTGGGACTAGCGGGAGCCACCAGCTCCTACAATGAGCAGTTCTTC.

This clonotype has more than one count but fewer than ten. The chain carries TRBV5-1 and TRBJ2-1; D ambiguous. Trimming left V 9 bases short and J 0 bases short, with 16 bases between. Germline-derived CDR1 and CDR2 are SGHRS and YFSETQ. The CDR3 runs to 15 residues. The CDR3 DNA sequence: TGCGCCACCAACATAAACCCTAGCTCCTACAATGAGCAGTTCTTC. Translating it yields CATNINPSSYNEQFF.

The V and J genes are TRBV20-1 and TRBJ1-2; no reliable D call. Germline values: CDR1 DFQATT, CDR2 SNEGSKA (reference sequence). The CDR3 consists of 13 residues. V gave up 0 bases and J gave up 4 bases, with 9 bases separating them. The CDR3 DNA is TGCAGTGCTAGAGATTCACGGATCTATGGCTACACCTTC. It specifies CSARDSRIYGYTF.